This T cell receptor beta chain appears in the sequencing data of a study of a mutant IDH1 vaccine in newly diagnosed glioma. Overall study: Across weeks 1, 3, 5, 7, 11, 15, 19 and 23, patients received a vaccination each time, eight in all. The therapy given earlier, which was standard therapy, consisted of radiotherapy, temozolomide, or both, and most of the patients received both. The treated group averaged approximately 42 years old and was around 62% male, 37.5% female. Study-level points and caveats: Of all patients, around 94% showed vaccine-induced immune responses.

Indicated time point: week 11, during vaccination. Vaccinated patients received 300 ug of mutant IDH1 20-mer peptide per dose, with topical imiquimod. V was shortened by 0 bases and J by 4 bases, with 10 bases between the two germline ends. Germline V lookup: CDR1 LGHNA, CDR2 YSLEER. The CDR3 runs to 15 residues. Produced via immunoSEQ multiplex PCR; TCRdb's table is partial and in-frame only. The sample includes 100,000 to 150,000 clones, 80% of them seen just once. A single count supports this clone. Its antigen is undetermined. This chain connects TRBV4-3 to TRBJ2-1; no clear D gene. The TCR originated in a man aged 35 to 55 with glioma. The sample here was PBMCs, taken from a glioma patient whose treatment included an IDH1 peptide vaccine. The CDR3 protein is CASSQDPGRYNEQFF. The CDR3 DNA sequence: TGCGCCAGCAGCCAAGACCCAGGAAGGTACAATGAGCAGTTCTTC.